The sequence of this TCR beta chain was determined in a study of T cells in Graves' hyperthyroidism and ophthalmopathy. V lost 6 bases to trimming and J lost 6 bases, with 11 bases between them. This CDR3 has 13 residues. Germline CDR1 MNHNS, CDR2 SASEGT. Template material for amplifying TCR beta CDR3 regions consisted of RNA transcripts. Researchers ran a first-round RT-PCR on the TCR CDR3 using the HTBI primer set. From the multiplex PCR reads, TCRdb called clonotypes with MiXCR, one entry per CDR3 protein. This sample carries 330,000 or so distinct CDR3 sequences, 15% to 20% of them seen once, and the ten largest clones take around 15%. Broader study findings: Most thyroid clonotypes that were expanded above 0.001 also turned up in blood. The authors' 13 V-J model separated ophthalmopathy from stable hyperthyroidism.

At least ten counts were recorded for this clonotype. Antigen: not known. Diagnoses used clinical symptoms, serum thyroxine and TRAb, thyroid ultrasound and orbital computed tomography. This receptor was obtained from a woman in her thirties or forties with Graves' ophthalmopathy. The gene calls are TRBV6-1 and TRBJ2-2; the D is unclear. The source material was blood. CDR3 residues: CASRRSAAGELFF. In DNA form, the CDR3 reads TGTGCCAGCAGGAGGAGTGCCGCCGGGGAGCTGTTTTTT.